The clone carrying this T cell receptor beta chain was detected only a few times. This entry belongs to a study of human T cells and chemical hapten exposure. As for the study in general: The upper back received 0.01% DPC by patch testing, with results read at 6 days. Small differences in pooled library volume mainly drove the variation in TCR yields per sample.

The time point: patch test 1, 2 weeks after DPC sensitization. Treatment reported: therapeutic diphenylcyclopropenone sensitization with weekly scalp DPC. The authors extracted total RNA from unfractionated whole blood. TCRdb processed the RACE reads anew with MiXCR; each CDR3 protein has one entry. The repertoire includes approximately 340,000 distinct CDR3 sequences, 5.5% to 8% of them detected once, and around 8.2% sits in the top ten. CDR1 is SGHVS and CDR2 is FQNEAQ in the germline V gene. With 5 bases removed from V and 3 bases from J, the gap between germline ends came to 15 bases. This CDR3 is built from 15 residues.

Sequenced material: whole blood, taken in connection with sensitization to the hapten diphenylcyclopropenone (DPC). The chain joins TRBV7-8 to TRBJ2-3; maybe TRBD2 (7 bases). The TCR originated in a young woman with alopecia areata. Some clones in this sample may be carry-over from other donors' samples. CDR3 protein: CASSEGGAITDTQYF. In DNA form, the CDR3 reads TGTGCCAGCAGCGAGGGGGGGGCGATTACAGATACGCAGTATTTT. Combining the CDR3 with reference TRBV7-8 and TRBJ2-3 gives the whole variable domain GAGVSQSPRYKVAKRGQDVALRCDPISGHVSLFWYQQALGQGPEFLTYFQNEAQLDKSGLPSDRFFAERPEGSVSTLKIQRTQQEDSAVYLCASSEGGAITDTQYFGPGTRLTVL.